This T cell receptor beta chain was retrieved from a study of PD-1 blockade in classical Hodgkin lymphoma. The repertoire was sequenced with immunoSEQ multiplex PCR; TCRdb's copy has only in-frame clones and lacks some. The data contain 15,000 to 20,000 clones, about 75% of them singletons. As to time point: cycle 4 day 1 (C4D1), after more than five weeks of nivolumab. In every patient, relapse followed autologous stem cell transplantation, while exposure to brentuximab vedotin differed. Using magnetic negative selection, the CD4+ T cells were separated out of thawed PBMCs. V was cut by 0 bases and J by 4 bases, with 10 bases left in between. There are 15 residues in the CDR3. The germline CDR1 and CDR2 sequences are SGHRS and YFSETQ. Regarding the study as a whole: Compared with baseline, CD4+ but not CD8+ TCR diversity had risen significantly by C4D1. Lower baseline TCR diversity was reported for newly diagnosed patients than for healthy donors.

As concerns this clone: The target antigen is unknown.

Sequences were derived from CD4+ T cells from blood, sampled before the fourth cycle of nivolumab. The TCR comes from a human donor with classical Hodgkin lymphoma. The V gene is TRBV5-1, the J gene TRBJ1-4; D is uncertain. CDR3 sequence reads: CASSLEARYNEKLFF. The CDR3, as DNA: TGCGCCAGCAGCTTGGAGGCGAGATATAATGAAAAACTGTTTTTT.